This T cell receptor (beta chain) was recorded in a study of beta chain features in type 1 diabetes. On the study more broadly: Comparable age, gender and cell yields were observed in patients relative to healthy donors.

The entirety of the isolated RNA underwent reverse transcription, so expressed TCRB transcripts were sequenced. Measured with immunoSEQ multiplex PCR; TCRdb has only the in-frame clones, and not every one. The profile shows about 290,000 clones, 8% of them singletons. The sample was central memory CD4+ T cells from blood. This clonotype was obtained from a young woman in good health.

This CDR3 reads CASSSGQGQFF. In DNA, the CDR3 is TGTGCCAGCAGCTCAGGACAGGGCCAGTTCTTC. The genes are TRBV7-9 and TRBJ2-1, with 8 positions matching TRBD1. Germline V gene sequence: CDR1 SEHNR, CDR2 FQNEAQ (reference sequence). The V segment lost 4 bases and the J segment 13 bases; nucleotides outside the gene matches: 3. The CDR3 sequence is 11 residues long.